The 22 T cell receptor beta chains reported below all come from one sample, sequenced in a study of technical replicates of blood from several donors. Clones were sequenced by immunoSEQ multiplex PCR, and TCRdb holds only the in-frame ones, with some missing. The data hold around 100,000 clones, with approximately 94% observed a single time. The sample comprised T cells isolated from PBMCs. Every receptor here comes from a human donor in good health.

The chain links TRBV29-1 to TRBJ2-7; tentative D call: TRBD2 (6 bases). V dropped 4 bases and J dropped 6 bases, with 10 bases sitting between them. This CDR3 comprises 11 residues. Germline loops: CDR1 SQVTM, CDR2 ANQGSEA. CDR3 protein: CSVATGAEQYF. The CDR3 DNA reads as TGCAGCGTTGCCACGGGAGCCGAGCAGTACTTC.

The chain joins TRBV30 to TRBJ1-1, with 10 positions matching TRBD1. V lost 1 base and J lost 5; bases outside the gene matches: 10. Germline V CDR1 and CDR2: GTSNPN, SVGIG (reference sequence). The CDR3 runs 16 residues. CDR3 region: CAWSGRQGAGGTEAFF. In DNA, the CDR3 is TGTGCCTGGAGTGGGAGACAGGGGGCAGGAGGGACTGAAGCTTTCTTT.

The chain's CDR3 is CASSTTGDYYGYTF. CDR3 bases: TGTGCCAGTAGTACCACAGGGGACTACTATGGCTACACCTTC. The rearrangement links TRBV19 to TRBJ1-2, with 7 bases aligning to TRBD1. Germline-derived CDR1 and CDR2 are LNHDA and SQIVND (reference sequence). The CDR3 has 14 amino acids. V shed 4 bases and J 3 bases; nucleotides not matched to a gene: 5.

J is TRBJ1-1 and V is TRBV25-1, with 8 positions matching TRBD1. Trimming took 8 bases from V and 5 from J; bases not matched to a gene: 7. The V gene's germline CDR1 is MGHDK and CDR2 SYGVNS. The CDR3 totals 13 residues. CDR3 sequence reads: CASRQGAKTEAFF. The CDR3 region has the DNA TGTGCCAGCCGTCAGGGGGCGAAAACTGAAGCTTTCTTT.

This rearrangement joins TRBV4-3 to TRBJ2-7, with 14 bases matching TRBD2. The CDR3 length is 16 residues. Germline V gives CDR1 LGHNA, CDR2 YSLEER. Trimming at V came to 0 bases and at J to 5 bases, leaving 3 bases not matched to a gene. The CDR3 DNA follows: TGCGCCAGCAGCCAAGAGGGACTAGCGGGAGCACACGAGCAGTACTTC. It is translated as CASSQEGLAGAHEQYF.

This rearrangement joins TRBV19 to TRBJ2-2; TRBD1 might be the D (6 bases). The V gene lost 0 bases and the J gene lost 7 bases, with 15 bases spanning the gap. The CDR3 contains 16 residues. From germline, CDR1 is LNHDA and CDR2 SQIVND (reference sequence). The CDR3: CASSIEQGLWIGELFF. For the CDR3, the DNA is TGTGCCAGTAGTATAGAACAGGGCCTGTGGATCGGGGAGCTGTTTTTT.

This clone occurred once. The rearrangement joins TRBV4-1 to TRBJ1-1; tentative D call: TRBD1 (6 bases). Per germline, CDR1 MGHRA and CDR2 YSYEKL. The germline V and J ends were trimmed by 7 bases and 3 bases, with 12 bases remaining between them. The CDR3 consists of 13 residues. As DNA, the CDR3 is TGCGCCAGCACTGTCCAGGGGCACACTGAAGCTTTCTTT. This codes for CASTVQGHTEAFF.

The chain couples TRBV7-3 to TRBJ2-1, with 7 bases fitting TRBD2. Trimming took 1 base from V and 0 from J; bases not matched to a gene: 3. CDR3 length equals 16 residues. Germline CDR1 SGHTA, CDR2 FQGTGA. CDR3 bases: TGTGCCAGCAGCTTAAGCCTAGCGGTCTCCTACAATGAGCAGTTCTTC. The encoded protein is CASSLSLAVSYNEQFF.

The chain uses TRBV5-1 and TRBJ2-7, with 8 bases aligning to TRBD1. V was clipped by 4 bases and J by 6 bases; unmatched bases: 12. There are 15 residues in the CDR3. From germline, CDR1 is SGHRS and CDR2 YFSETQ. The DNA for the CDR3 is TGCGCCAGCAGCCAGGACAGGGAGGTAAAATCCGAGCAGTACTTC. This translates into CASSQDREVKSEQYF.

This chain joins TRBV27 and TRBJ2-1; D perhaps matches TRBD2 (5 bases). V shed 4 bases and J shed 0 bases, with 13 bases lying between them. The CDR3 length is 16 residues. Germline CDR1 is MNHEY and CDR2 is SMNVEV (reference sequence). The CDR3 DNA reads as TGTGCCAGCAGTTCCCGGACGGGGAGCTCCTACAATGAGCAGTTCTTC. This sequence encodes CASSSRTGSSYNEQFF.

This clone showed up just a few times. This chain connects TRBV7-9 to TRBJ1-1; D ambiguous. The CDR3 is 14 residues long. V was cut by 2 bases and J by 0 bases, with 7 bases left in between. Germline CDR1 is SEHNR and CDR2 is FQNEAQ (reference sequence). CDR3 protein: CASSLFLLNTEAFF. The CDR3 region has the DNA TGTGCCAGCAGCTTATTCCTGTTGAACACTGAAGCTTTCTTT. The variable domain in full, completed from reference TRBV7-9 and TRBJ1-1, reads DTGVSQNPRHKITKRGQNVTFRCDPISEHNRLYWYRQTLGQGPEFLTYFQNEAQLEKSRLLSDRFSAERPKGSFSTLEIQRTEQGDSAMYLCASSLFLLNTEAFFGQGTRLTVV.

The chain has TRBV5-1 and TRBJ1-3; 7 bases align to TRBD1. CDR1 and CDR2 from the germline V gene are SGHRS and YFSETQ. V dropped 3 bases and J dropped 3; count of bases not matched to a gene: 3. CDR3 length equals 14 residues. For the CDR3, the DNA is TGCGCCAGCAGCTCGACAGGGAATGGAAACACCATATATTTT. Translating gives CASSSTGNGNTIYF.

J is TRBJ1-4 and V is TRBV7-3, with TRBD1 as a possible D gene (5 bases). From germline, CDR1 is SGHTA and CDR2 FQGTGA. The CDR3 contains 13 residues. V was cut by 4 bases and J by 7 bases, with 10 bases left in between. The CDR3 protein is CASSSGFGEKLFF. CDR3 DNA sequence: TGTGCCAGCAGCTCAGGGTTCGGTGAAAAACTGTTTTTT.

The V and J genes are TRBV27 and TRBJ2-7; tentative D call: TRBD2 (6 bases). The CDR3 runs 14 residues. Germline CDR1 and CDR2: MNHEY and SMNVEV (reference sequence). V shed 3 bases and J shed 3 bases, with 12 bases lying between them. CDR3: CASSFARGNYEQYF. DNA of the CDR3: TGTGCCAGCAGTTTTGCGCGGGGCAACTACGAGCAGTACTTC.

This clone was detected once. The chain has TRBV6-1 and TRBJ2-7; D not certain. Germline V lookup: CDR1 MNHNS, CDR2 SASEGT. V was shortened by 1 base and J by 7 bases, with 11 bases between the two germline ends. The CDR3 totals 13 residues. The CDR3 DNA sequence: TGTGCCAGCAGTGAAGTCCCGGCCAGGGAGCAGTACTTC. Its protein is CASSEVPAREQYF.

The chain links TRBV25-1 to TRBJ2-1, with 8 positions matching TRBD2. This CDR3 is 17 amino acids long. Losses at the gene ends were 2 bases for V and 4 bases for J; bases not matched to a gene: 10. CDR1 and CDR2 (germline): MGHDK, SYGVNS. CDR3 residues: CASSEREERELYNEQFF. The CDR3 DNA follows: TGTGCCAGCAGTGAACGGGAGGAGCGGGAGCTGTACAATGAGCAGTTCTTC.

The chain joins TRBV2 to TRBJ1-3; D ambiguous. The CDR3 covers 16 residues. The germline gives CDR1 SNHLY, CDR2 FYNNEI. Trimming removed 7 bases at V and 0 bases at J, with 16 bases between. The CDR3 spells CASIRPRRGSGNTIYF. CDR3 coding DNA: TGTGCCAGCATCCGACCGAGACGGGGCTCTGGAAACACCATATATTTT.

Here the CDR3 reads CASSVVGSSNEQFF. The DNA of the CDR3 is TGTGCCAGCAGTGTCGTAGGGAGTTCCAATGAGCAGTTCTTC. The J gene is TRBJ2-1, the V gene TRBV6-4; tentative D call: TRBD2 (5 bases). The CDR3 loop spans 14 amino acids. Between the trimmed V and J ends, which lost 4 bases and 6 bases, there was a span of 13 bases. The V gene's germline CDR1 is MRHNA and CDR2 SNTAGT.

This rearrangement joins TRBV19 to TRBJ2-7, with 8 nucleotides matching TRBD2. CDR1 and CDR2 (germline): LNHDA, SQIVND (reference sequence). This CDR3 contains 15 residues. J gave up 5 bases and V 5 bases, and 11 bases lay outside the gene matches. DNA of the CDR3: TGTGCCAGTAGTCCAACGGGGGGGAGCAACCACGAGCAGTACTTC. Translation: CASSPTGGSNHEQYF.

The CDR3 loop reads CASSFGTVNTGELFF. DNA for the CDR3: TGTGCCAGCAGCTTCGGGACAGTAAACACCGGGGAGCTGTTTTTT. The V gene is TRBV13, the J gene TRBJ2-2, with TRBD1 matching over 7 bases. CDR3 length equals 15 residues. Trimming cost V 3 bases and J 2 bases; bases outside gene matches: 3. CDR1 PRHDT and CDR2 FYEKMQ come from the germline V gene (reference sequence).

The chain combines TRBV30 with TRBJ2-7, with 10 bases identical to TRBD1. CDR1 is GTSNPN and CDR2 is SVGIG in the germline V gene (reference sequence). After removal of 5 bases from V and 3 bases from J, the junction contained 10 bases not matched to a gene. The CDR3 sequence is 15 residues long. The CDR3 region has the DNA TGTGCCTGGTACATGTCCGGGACAGGGGTCTACGAGCAGTACTTC. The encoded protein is CAWYMSGTGVYEQYF.

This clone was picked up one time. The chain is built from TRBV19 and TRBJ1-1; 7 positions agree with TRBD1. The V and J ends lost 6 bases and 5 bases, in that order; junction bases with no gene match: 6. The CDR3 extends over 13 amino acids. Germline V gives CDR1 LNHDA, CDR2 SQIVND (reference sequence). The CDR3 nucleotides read TGTGCCAGTAGCCAGGGGGAGGAAACTGAAGCTTTCTTT. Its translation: CASSQGEETEAFF.